Listed below are T cell receptor beta chains from one sample, sequenced in a study of shared clonotypes between healthy human individuals. The assay was immunoSEQ multiplex PCR, and TCRdb's table has in-frame clones only and misses some. The sample yields 600,000 to 750,000 clones, around 72% seen once. The sample taken for sequencing was memory CD4+ T cells sorted from blood. The receptors shown here come from a woman under 40 in good health. Both conserved end residues are part of each CDR3. The D gene is left open where the match is weak. Some rows mark clone size as missing; the rest say once, few, many or name a class of expanded clone.

once	.	TRBV19	TRBJ2-1	CASSRSLGGDSYNEQFF	TGTGCCAGTAGTCGATCACTTGGCGGGGACTCCTACAATGAGCAGTTCTTC
.	.	TRBV28	TRBJ2-7	CASRGGQTSYEQYF	TGTGCCAGCAGGGGGGGACAGACTTCCTACGAGCAGTACTTC
.	TRBD1	TRBV2	TRBJ1-1	CASSEKWVGTVGRRRTEAFF	TGTGCCAGCAGTGAGAAGTGGGTCGGGACAGTTGGACGCCGAAGGACTGAAGCTTTCTTT
few	.	TRBV28	TRBJ1-5	CASSTGRRPQHF	TGTGCCAGCAGTACTGGGAGGAGGCCCCAGCATTTT
few	TRBD2	TRBV2	TRBJ2-3	CASSPLTSGIDTQYF	TGTGCCAGCAGCCCCCTAACTAGCGGTATAGATACGCAGTATTTT
few	.	TRBV10-1	TRBJ2-1	CASRPGHSLDEQFF	TGCGCCAGCAGACCGGGACACTCTCTCGATGAGCAGTTCTTC
.	TRBD1	TRBV7-3	TRBJ2-7	CASSPGQTYEQYF	TGTGCCAGCAGCCCGGGACAGACCTACGAGCAGTACTTC
.	.	TRBV4-1	TRBJ2-1	CASSQVGRTRSEQFF	TGCGCCAGCAGCCAAGTAGGTCGGACAAGGAGTGAGCAGTTCTTC
.	.	TRBV28	TRBJ1-5	CASSLFQAPYSQPQHF	TGTGCCAGCAGTTTGTTCCAGGCCCCTTATAGTCAGCCCCAGCATTTT
.	.	TRBV28	TRBJ2-5	CASSVQETQYF	TGTGCCAGCAGTGTACAGGAGACCCAGTACTTC
.	.	TRBV18	TRBJ1-4	CASSQGSTNEKLFF	TGTGCCAGCTCCCAAGGGTCAACTAATGAAAAACTGTTTTTT
.	.	TRBV2	TRBJ1-5	CASSEKGGQPQHF	TGTGCCAGCAGTGAAAAAGGGGGTCAGCCCCAGCATTTT
.	.	TRBV28	TRBJ2-7	CASSSLGRVSYEQYF	TGTGCCAGCAGTTCCCTGGGGCGGGTCTCCTACGAGCAGTACTTC
.	.	TRBV11-2	TRBJ1-4	CASSLAWGSANEKLFF	TGTGCCAGCAGCTTAGCTTGGGGCTCCGCTAATGAAAAACTGTTTTTT
few	.	TRBV6-6	TRBJ2-7	CASSLGSSYEQYF	TGTGCCAGCAGTTTGGGGAGCTCCTACGAGCAGTACTTC
few	.	TRBV19	TRBJ1-5	CASSTRINRPQHF	TGTGCCAGTAGTACCAGAATCAATCGGCCCCAGCATTTT
.	.	TRBV30	TRBJ1-4	CAWGREEATNEKLFF	TGTGCCTGGGGCAGGGAAGAGGCAACTAATGAAAAACTGTTTTTT
.	TRBD2	TRBV19	TRBJ2-3	CASHQASGSLDTQYF	TGTGCCAGTCACCAGGCTAGCGGGAGTCTGGATACGCAGTATTTT
.	TRBD1	TRBV27	TRBJ1-5	CASSMTGAARRNQPQHF	TGTGCCAGCAGTATGACAGGGGCCGCGCGGAGAAATCAGCCCCAGCATTTT
.	.	TRBV7-9	TRBJ1-5	CASSLKGPNQPQHF	TGTGCCAGCAGCTTAAAGGGACCGAATCAGCCCCAGCATTTT
.	TRBD2	TRBV5-1	TRBJ2-7	CASGPGLAVYEQYF	TGCGCCAGCGGTCCGGGACTAGCGGTTTACGAGCAGTACTTC
.	.	TRBV18	TRBJ2-7	CASSPGEKQYF	TGTGCCAGCTCACCAGGGGAGAAGCAGTACTTC
once	TRBD1	TRBV6-5	TRBJ1-1	CASRPRTGVGTEAFF	TGTGCCAGCCGCCCCAGGACAGGGGTGGGCACTGAAGCTTTCTTT
.	.	TRBV28	TRBJ2-7	CASSPRLGVQGREQYF	TGTGCCAGCAGCCCACGACTTGGTGTGCAGGGGAGGGAGCAGTACTTC
.	TRBD1	TRBV5-1	TRBJ2-7	CASSSGQGTYEQYF	TGCGCCAGCAGCTCGGGACAGGGGACCTACGAGCAGTACTTC
.	TRBD2	TRBV5-1	TRBJ2-7	CASSSRLAGATSEQYF	TGCGCCAGCAGCTCACGGCTAGCGGGAGCTACGTCCGAGCAGTACTTC
many	.	TRBV19	TRBJ2-2	CASSMQGGGELFF	TGTGCCAGTAGTATGCAGGGAGGTGGGGAGCTGTTTTTT
.	TRBD1	TRBV27	TRBJ1-1	CASSLSWGQGGRGTEAFF	TGTGCCAGCAGTTTATCGTGGGGACAGGGCGGGCGGGGCACTGAAGCTTTCTTT
.	TRBD1	TRBV5-8	TRBJ2-3	CASSLGAGGVDTQYF	TGTGCCAGCAGCTTGGGGGCAGGGGGCGTTGATACGCAGTATTTT
.	.	TRBV5-4	TRBJ2-1	CASSLGGPLNEQFF	TGTGCCAGCAGCTTGGGGGGACCCCTCAATGAGCAGTTCTTC
few	.	TRBV6-1	TRBJ2-5	CASSLQETQYF	TGTGCCAGCAGCCTACAAGAGACCCAGTACTTC
.	.	TRBV28	TRBJ1-2	CASKSGDRDNYGYTF	TGTGCCAGCAAAAGTGGGGACCGGGACAACTATGGCTACACCTTC
.	.	TRBV5-4	TRBJ2-5	CASNFNGDQETQYF	TGTGCCAGCAACTTTAACGGCGACCAAGAGACCCAGTACTTC
once	.	TRBV6-1	TRBJ2-3	CATKLYTQYF	TGTGCCACCAAATTATATACGCAGTATTTT
.	.	TRBV28	TRBJ2-7	CASSSNTYEQYF	TGTGCCAGCAGTTCCAACACCTACGAGCAGTACTTC
.	TRBD1	TRBV28	TRBJ1-3	CASVAGGWSGNTIYF	TGTGCCAGCGTCGCAGGGGGCTGGTCTGGAAACACCATATATTTT
.	TRBD1	TRBV27	TRBJ1-5	CASSRDRSNNQPQHF	TGTGCCAGCAGCCGGGACAGGTCTAACAATCAGCCCCAGCATTTT
.	.	TRBV28	TRBJ2-7	CASSFRGTGEQYF	TGTGCCAGCAGTTTTCGGGGAACGGGCGAGCAGTACTTC